The following is a T cell receptor (beta chain) sequence with its context. The antigen remains undetermined. The method was immunoSEQ multiplex PCR; TCRdb's version includes in-frame clones alone and lacks a portion of them. The sample yields tens of thousands of clones, approximately 86% seen once. The data derive from a study of a mutant IDH1 vaccine in newly diagnosed glioma. Whole-study context: Those enrolled had earlier been treated with radiotherapy, temozolomide, or both, mostly both. Notes on the study in general: Vaccine-induced responses were seen in 93.3% of patients, spanning several MHC alleles.

Time point indicated: week 47, end of study. What each vaccine dose contained was 300 ug of mutant IDH1 20-mer peptide, accompanied by topical imiquimod. Across weeks 1, 3, 5, 7, 11, 15, 19 and 23, patients received a vaccination each time, eight in all. Each astrocytoma in the donors was new, WHO grade 3 or 4, IDH1-mutant and ATRX-lost. From germline, CDR1 is SNHLY and CDR2 FYNNEI. There are 14 residues in the CDR3. V shed 6 bases, J shed 8 bases, and the junction held 9 bases outside the gene matches. The sample was PBMCs, taken from a glioma patient whose treatment included an IDH1 peptide vaccine. The TCR comes from a man aged 18 to 30 with glioma. Some clones in this sample may be carry-over from other donors' samples. V usage is TRBV2 and J usage is TRBJ1-5; TRBD1 aligns across 8 bases. CDR3: CASRTGVPPEPQHF. Written as DNA, the CDR3 is TGTGCCAGCAGGACAGGGGTCCCTCCTGAGCCCCAGCATTTT.